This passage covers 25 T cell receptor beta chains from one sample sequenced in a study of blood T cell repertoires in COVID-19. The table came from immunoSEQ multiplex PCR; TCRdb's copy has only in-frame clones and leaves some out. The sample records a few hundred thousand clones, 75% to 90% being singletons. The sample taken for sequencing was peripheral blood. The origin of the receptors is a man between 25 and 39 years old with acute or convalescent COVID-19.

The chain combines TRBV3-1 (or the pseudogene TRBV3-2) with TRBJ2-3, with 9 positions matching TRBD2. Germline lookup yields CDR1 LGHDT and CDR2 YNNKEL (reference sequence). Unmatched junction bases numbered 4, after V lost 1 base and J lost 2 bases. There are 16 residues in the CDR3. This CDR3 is CASSQGGLAFTDTQYF. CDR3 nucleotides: TGTGCCAGCAGCCAAGGAGGACTAGCGTTCACAGATACGCAGTATTTT.

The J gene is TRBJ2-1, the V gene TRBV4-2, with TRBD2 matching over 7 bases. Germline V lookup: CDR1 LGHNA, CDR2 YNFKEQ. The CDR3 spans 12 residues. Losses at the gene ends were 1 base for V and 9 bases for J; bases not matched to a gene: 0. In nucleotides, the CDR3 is TGTGCCAGCAGCCAAGTAGCGGGTGAGCAGTTCTTC. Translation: CASSQVAGEQFF.

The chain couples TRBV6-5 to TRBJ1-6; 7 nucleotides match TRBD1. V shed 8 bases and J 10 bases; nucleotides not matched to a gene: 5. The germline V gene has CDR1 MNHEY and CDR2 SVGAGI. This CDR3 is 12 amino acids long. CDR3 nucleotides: TGTGCCAGCTGGACAGGCAGGTCACCCCTCCACTTT. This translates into CASWTGRSPLHF.

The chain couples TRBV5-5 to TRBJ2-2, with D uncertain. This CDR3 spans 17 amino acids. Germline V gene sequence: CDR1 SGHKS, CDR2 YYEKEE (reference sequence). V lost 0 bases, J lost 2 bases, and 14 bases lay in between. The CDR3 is CASSLGSRLTNTGELFF. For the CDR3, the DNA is TGTGCCAGCAGCTTGGGGAGCCGCTTAACCAACACCGGGGAGCTGTTTTTT.

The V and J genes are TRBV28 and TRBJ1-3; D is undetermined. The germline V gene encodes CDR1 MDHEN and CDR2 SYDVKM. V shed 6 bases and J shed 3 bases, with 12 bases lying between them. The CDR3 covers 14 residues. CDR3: CASSGPRGGNTIYF. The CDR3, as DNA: TGTGCCAGCAGCGGTCCACGGGGTGGAAACACCATATATTTT.

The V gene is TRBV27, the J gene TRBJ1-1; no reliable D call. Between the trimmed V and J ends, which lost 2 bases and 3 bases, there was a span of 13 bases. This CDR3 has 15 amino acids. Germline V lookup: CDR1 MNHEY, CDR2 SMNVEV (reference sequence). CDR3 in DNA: TGTGCCAGCAGTTTAGGCGTTAGCGGGTACACTGAAGCTTTCTTT. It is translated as CASSLGVSGYTEAFF.

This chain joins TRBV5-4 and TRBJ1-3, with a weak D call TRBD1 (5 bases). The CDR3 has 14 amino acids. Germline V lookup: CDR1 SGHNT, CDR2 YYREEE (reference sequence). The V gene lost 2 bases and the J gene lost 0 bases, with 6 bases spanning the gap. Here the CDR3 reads CASSFQGSGNTIYF. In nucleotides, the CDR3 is TGTGCCAGCAGCTTTCAGGGCTCTGGAAACACCATATATTTT.

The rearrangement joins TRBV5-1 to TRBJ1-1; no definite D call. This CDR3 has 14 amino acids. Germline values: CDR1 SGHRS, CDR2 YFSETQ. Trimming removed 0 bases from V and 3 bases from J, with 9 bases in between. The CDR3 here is CASSLVSRDTEAFF. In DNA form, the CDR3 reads TGCGCCAGCAGCTTGGTCTCGAGGGACACTGAAGCTTTCTTT. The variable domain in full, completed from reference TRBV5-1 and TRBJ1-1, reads KAGVTQTPRYLIKTRGQQVTLSCSPISGHRSVSWYQQTPGQGLQFLFEYFSETQRNKGNFPGRFSGRQFSNSRSEMNVSTLELGDSALYLCASSLVSRDTEAFFGQGTRLTVV.

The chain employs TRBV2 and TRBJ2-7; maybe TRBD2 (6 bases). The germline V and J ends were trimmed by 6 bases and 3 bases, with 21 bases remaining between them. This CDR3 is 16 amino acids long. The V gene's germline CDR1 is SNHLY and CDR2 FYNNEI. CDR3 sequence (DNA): TGTGCCAGCAGGCCAGTCGGGGGTCAGGGAGACTACGAGCAGTACTTC. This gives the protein CASRPVGGQGDYEQYF.

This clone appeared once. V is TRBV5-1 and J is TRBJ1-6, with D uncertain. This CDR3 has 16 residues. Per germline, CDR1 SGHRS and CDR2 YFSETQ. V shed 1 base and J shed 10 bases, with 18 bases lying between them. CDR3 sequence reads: CASSLSPGGEGSPLHF. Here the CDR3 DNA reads TGCGCCAGCAGCTTGTCTCCCGGCGGGGAAGGATCACCCCTCCACTTT.

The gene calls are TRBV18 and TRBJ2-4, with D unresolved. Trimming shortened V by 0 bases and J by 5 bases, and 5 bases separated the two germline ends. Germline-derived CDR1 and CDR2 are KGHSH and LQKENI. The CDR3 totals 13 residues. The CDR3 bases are TGTGCCAGCTCACCACCGTCAGAAAACATTCAGTACTTC. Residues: CASSPPSENIQYF.

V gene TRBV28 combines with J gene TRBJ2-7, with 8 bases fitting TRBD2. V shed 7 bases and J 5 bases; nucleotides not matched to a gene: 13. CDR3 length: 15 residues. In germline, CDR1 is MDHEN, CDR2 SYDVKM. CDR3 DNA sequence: TGTGCCAGCATTCCAAGGAGCGGGAGCACGGACGAGCAGTACTTC. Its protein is CASIPRSGSTDEQYF.

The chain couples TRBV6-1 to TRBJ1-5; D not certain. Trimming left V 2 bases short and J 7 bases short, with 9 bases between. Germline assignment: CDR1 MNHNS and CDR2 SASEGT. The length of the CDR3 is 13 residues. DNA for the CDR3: TGTGCCAGCAGTGAACAGAATCCCCAGCCCCAGCATTTT. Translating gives CASSEQNPQPQHF.

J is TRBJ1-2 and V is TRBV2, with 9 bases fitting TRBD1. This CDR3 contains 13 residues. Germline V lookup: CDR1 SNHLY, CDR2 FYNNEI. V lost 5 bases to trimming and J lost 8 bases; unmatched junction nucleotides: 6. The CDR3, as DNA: TGTGCCAGCAGTCCACAGGGGGCAGGGGGCTACACCTTC. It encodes CASSPQGAGGYTF.

The CDR3 loop is CASSMRRGETQYF. The CDR3 DNA follows: TGTGCCAGTAGTATGCGACGGGGGGAGACCCAGTACTTC. The chain couples TRBV19 to TRBJ2-5, with D tentatively TRBD2 (6 bases). Germline CDR1 reads LNHDA; CDR2 reads SQIVND (reference sequence). The CDR3 has 13 residues. The V gene lost 3 bases and the J gene lost 5 bases, with 10 bases spanning the gap.

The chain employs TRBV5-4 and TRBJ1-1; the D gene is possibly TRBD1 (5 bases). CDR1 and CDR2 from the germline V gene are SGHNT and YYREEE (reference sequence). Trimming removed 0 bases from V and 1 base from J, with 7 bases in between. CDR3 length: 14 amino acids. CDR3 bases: TGTGCCAGCAGCTTGGGCAGGGAGAACACTGAAGCTTTCTTT. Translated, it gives CASSLGRENTEAFF.

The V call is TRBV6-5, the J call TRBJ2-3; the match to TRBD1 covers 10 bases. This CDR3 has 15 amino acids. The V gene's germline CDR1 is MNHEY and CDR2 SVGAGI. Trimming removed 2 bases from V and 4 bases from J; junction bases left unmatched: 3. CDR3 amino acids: CASSYQGQGADTQYF. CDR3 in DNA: TGTGCCAGCAGTTACCAAGGACAGGGGGCAGATACGCAGTATTTT.

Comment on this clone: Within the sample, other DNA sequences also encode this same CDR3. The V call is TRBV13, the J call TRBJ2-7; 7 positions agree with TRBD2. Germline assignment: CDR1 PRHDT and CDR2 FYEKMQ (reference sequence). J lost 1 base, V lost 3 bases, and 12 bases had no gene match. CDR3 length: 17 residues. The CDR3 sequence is CASSFQLGGSASYEQYF. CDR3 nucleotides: TGTGCCAGCAGCTTCCAATTGGGGGGGAGCGCTTCCTACGAGCAGTACTTC.

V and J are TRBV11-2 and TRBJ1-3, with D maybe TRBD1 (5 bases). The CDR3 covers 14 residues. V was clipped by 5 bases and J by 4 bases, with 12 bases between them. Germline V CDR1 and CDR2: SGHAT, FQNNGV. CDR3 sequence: CASSPQAMGNTIYF. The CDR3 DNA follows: TGTGCCAGCAGCCCACAGGCGATGGGAAACACCATATATTTT.

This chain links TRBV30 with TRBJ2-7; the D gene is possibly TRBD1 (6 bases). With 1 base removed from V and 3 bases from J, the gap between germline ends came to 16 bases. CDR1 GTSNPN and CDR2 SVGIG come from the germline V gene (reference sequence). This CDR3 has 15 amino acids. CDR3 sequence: CAWSEDSHPNYEQYF. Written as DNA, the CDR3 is TGTGCCTGGAGTGAGGACAGCCACCCGAACTACGAGCAGTACTTC. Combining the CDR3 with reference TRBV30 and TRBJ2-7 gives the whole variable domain SQTIHQWPATLVQPVGSPLSLECTVEGTSNPNLYWYRQAAGRGLQLLFYSVGIGQISSEVPQNLSASRPQDRQFILSSKKLLLSDSGFYLCAWSEDSHPNYEQYFGPGTRLTVT.

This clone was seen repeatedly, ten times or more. The CDR3 region is CASSLGQAYNEKLFF. The CDR3 DNA reads as TGTGCCAGCAGCCTCGGACAGGCTTATAATGAAAAACTGTTTTTT. The V call is TRBV6-2 or TRBV6-3, the J call TRBJ1-4; 7 positions agree with TRBD1. The CDR3 consists of 15 residues. V was pared by 6 bases and J by 4 bases, with 8 bases of the junction left unmatched. CDR1 and CDR2 (germline): MNHEY, SVGEGT.

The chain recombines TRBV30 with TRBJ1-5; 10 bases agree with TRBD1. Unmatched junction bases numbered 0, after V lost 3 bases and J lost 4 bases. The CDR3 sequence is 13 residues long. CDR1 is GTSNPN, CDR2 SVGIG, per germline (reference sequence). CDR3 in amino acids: CAWRGQGNQPQHF. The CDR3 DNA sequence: TGTGCCTGGAGGGGACAGGGGAATCAGCCCCAGCATTTT.

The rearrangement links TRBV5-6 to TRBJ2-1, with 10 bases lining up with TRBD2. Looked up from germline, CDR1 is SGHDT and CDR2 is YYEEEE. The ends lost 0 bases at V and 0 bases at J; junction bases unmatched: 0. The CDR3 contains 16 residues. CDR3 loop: CASSLGLAGSYNEQFF. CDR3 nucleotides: TGTGCCAGCAGCTTGGGACTAGCGGGCTCCTACAATGAGCAGTTCTTC.

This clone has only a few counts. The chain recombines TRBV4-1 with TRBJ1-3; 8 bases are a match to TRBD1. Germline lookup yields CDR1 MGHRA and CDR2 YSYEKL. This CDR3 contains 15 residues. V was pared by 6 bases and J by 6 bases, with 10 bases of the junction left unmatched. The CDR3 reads CASRHIWTGQNTIYF. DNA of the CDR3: TGCGCCAGCAGGCACATTTGGACAGGGCAAAACACCATATATTTT.

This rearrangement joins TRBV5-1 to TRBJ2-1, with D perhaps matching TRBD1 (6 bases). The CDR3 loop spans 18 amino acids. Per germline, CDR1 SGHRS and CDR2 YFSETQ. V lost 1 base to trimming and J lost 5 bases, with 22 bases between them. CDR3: CASSLWERLRQVDNEQFF. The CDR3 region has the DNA TGCGCCAGCAGCTTGTGGGAGAGGCTGAGACAGGTCGACAATGAGCAGTTCTTC. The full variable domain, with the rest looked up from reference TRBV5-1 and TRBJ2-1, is KAGVTQTPRYLIKTRGQQVTLSCSPISGHRSVSWYQQTPGQGLQFLFEYFSETQRNKGNFPGRFSGRQFSNSRSEMNVSTLELGDSALYLCASSLWERLRQVDNEQFFGPGTRLTVL.